The next 21 T cell receptor beta chains were all read from a single sample in a study of neurological immune-mediated disorders. TCRdb analysed the 5' RACE reads with MiXCR anew, one entry per CDR3 protein. Of 25,000 to 35,000 distinct CDR3 sequences in the sample, 1.5% were seen once. Sample: PBMCs. The receptor source for this set is a woman in her 30s with multiple sclerosis.

This clonotype was detected ten times or more. This sequence joins TRBV6-5 and TRBJ1-2, with a tentative D call TRBD1 (6 bases). The V gene's germline CDR1 is MNHEY and CDR2 SVGAGI. This CDR3 contains 13 residues. Between the trimmed V and J ends, which lost 6 bases and 3 bases, there was a span of 11 bases. The CDR3 region is CASSTRGDYGYTF. CDR3 in DNA: TGTGCCAGCAGCACCAGGGGAGACTATGGCTACACCTTC.

There are many counts of this clonotype. The chain couples TRBV6-5 to TRBJ2-3; D not resolved. The germline CDR1 and CDR2 sequences are MNHEY and SVGAGI. This CDR3 has 15 amino acids. V lost 2 bases to trimming and J lost 0 bases, with 9 bases between them. The CDR3 protein is CASSYRSSSTDTQYF. The DNA for the CDR3 is TGTGCCAGCAGTTACAGGTCCTCTAGCACAGATACGCAGTATTTT.

Many counts were recorded for this clonotype. The chain links TRBV20-1 to TRBJ2-2, with TRBD2 as a possible D gene (5 bases). This CDR3 spans 13 amino acids. CDR1 and CDR2 from the germline V gene are DFQATT and SNEGSKA (reference sequence). The CDR3 here is CGGADRGTGELFF. CDR3 DNA: TGCGGTGGAGCGGACCGGGGCACCGGGGAGCTGTTTTTT.

This clonotype was detected many times. The CDR3 carries no conserved terminal phenylalanine or tryptophan, so it likely arises from a read error. V gene TRBV18 combines with J gene TRBJ2-7; D possibly corresponds to TRBD1 (6 bases). The CDR3 has 15 residues. Germline values: CDR1 KGHSH, CDR2 LQKENI. With 2 bases removed from V and 5 bases from J, the gap between germline ends came to 16 bases. The CDR3: CASSPGWGQGDEQYC. Written as DNA, the CDR3 is TGTGCCAGCTCACCAGGCTGGGGGCAGGGTGACGAGCAGTACTGC.

At least ten counts were recorded for this clonotype. This chain joins TRBV12-3 or TRBV12-4 and TRBJ1-2, with D possibly TRBD1 on 5 matching bases. This CDR3 spans 13 amino acids. Trimming removed 3 bases from V and 5 bases from J, with 10 bases in between. The CDR3 DNA reads as TGTGCCAGCAGTTTGGAGGGGTTTTATGGCTACACCTTC. It translates to CASSLEGFYGYTF.

This clonotype was counted at least ten times. The chain employs TRBV10-3 and TRBJ1-5; TRBD1 matches at 8 bases. This CDR3 spans 15 amino acids. Germline-derived CDR1 and CDR2 are ENHRY and SYGVKD. V was clipped by 2 bases and J by 6 bases; unmatched bases: 6. For the CDR3, the DNA is TGTGCCATCAGTGAGGGCAGGGGGCAGGGTCAGCCCCAGCATTTT. Amino acids: CAISEGRGQGQPQHF.

This clonotype appeared many times. The rearrangement uses TRBV5-1 and TRBJ1-1; D is undetermined. The CDR3 sequence is 14 residues long. The germline V gene encodes CDR1 SGHRS and CDR2 YFSETQ. Trimming pared 0 bases from V and 1 base from J, leaving 7 bases between. The CDR3 loop reads CASSLVEGNTEAFF. In nucleotides, the CDR3 is TGCGCCAGCAGCTTGGTAGAGGGGAACACTGAAGCTTTCTTT.

This clonotype was seen ten or more times. The V call is TRBV7-8, the J call TRBJ2-3, with TRBD2 matching over 10 bases. J gave up 2 bases and V 6 bases, and 14 bases lay outside the gene matches. Per germline, CDR1 SGHVS and CDR2 FQNEAQ. The CDR3 has 18 residues. CDR3 amino acids: CASRGAGGPSGHTDTQYF. CDR3 nucleotide sequence: TGTGCCAGCAGAGGAGCGGGGGGGCCGTCAGGGCACACAGATACGCAGTATTTT.

The chain links TRBV6-6 to TRBJ2-7; a possible D gene is TRBD2 (5 bases). Between the trimmed V and J ends, which lost 5 bases and 3 bases, there was a span of 14 bases. The CDR3 is made up of 14 amino acids. The germline V gene has CDR1 MNHNY and CDR2 SVGAGI (reference sequence). This CDR3 is CASSPPERYYEQYF. The CDR3 nucleotides are TGTGCCAGCAGTCCCCCGGAGCGGTACTACGAGCAGTACTTC.

There are many counts of this clonotype. The chain couples TRBV7-2 to TRBJ1-5; weak D call: TRBD1 (5 bases). The V gene lost 7 bases and the J gene lost 0 bases, with 13 bases spanning the gap. CDR3 length equals 15 residues. Looked up from germline, CDR1 is SGHTA and CDR2 is FQGNSA. CDR3 loop: CASKLRGDSNQPQHF. The DNA of the CDR3 is TGTGCCAGCAAACTAAGAGGGGATAGCAATCAGCCCCAGCATTTT.

This clonotype occurred many times. The rearrangement links TRBV7-2 to TRBJ2-6; D unclear. The germline V and J ends were trimmed by 3 bases and 1 base, with 10 bases remaining between them. CDR1 and CDR2 (germline): SGHTA, FQGNSA. The CDR3 is 16 amino acids. The CDR3, as DNA: TGTGCCAGCAGCTTTCAAGGCGGTTCTGGGGCCAACGTCCTGACTTTC. It is translated as CASSFQGGSGANVLTF.

The sample holds many counts of this clonotype. This chain joins TRBV7-9 and TRBJ1-6, with D unresolved. Trimming took off 1 base at V and 10 bases at J, with 8 bases between the two ends. The CDR3 spans 13 residues. CDR1 and CDR2 (germline): SEHNR, FQNEAQ (reference sequence). As DNA, the CDR3 is TGTGCCAGCAGCTTAGTCCCTGGATCACCCCTCCACTTT. This encodes CASSLVPGSPLHF.

The table lists this clonotype with many counts. This chain links TRBV12-3 or TRBV12-4 with TRBJ2-7; the D is unclear. The CDR3 extends over 13 amino acids. The ends were cut back, 5 bases at V and 6 bases at J, with 14 bases in the middle. As DNA, the CDR3 is TGTGCCAGCAGTCCAATCTCACAGCGCGAGCAGTACTTC. Its protein product is CASSPISQREQYF.

This clonotype was found many times. CDR3 amino acids: CASSQGIMRGGYTF. CDR3 nucleotide sequence: TGTGCCAGCAGCCAAGGGATAATGCGGGGTGGCTACACCTTC. V and J are TRBV3-1 and TRBJ1-2; D not resolved. With 1 base removed from V and 7 bases from J, the gap between germline ends came to 13 bases. Germline assignment: CDR1 LGHDT and CDR2 YNNKEL (reference sequence). This CDR3 is 14 amino acids long.

This clonotype was seen ten or more times. The genes are TRBV6-2 or TRBV6-3 and TRBJ2-7, with 8 bases lining up with TRBD1. Germline trimming cut 8 bases from V and 7 bases from J; bases unmatched to any gene: 7. Germline V gene lookup returns CDR1 MNHEY and CDR2 SVGEGT. The CDR3 is 12 residues long. The CDR3 bases are TGTGCCAGCGGTGGACAGGGAATTGAGCAGTACTTC. It encodes CASGGQGIEQYF.

In its sample, this clonotype was seen many times. The chain recombines TRBV15 with TRBJ1-4; maybe TRBD1 (6 bases). In germline, CDR1 is LNHNV, CDR2 YYDKDF (reference sequence). This CDR3 region has 21 residues. The V end was cut by 0 bases, the J end by 2 bases, with 25 bases between. DNA for the CDR3: TGTGCCACCAGCAGAGATTTCGGGGAGCAGACAGGCCCGGGGACTAATGAAAAACTGTTTTTT. It yields the protein CATSRDFGEQTGPGTNEKLFF.

This clonotype was found many times. V gene TRBV10-3 combines with J gene TRBJ1-3; a weak D match, TRBD1 (5 bases). This CDR3 has 15 amino acids. The germline gives CDR1 ENHRY, CDR2 SYGVKD. With 8 bases removed from V and 0 bases from J, the gap between germline ends came to 14 bases. CDR3 DNA: TGTGCCATCGGGAACAGGATAGGCTCTGGAAACACCATATATTTT. Its translation: CAIGNRIGSGNTIYF.

This clonotype was seen repeatedly, ten times or more. The chain combines TRBV6-5 with TRBJ2-7; no reliable D call. This CDR3 is built from 14 residues. Germline lookup yields CDR1 MNHEY and CDR2 SVGAGI. The V gene lost 7 bases and the J gene lost 0 bases, with 13 bases spanning the gap. Here the CDR3 DNA reads TGTGCCAGCAAGCAGGTCCGCAGCTCCTACGAGCAGTACTTC. It translates to CASKQVRSSYEQYF.

At least ten counts were recorded for this clonotype. The chain carries TRBV20-1 and TRBJ2-3, with TRBD1 matching 8 bases. V shed 7 bases and J 0 bases; nucleotides not matched to a gene: 6. The germline gives CDR1 DFQATT, CDR2 SNEGSKA (reference sequence). CDR3 length equals 14 residues. For the CDR3, the DNA is TGCAGTGGGAAGACAGGGGATAGCACAGATACGCAGTATTTT. Protein product: CSGKTGDSTDTQYF.

This clonotype came up many times. CDR3 bases: TGTGCCAGCAGTTTAAATGGAAACACCATATATTTT. The encoded protein is CASSLNGNTIYF. This sequence joins TRBV12-3 or TRBV12-4 and TRBJ1-3; D is uncertain. Trimming took off 2 bases at V and 3 bases at J, with 2 bases between the two ends. CDR3 length equals 12 residues.

In its sample, this clonotype was seen many times. CDR3 amino acids: CSATRGNEKLFF. CDR3 in DNA: TGCAGTGCCACACGTGGGAACGAAAAACTGTTTTTT. The chain recombines TRBV20-1 with TRBJ1-4, with D unclear. This CDR3 region has 12 residues. The ends were cut back, 6 bases at V and 8 bases at J, with 13 bases in the middle. The germline gives CDR1 DFQATT, CDR2 SNEGSKA (reference sequence).